This T cell receptor beta chain was recovered during a study of CD8 T cells in ankylosing spondylitis. Germline loops: CDR1 DFQATT, CDR2 SNEGSKA (reference sequence). With 7 bases removed from V and 1 base from J, the gap between germline ends came to 13 bases. The CDR3 runs 13 residues. This clonotype was counted once. Its antigen is not known. Using quantitative 5'-RACE with molecular barcodes, the authors made TCR beta libraries. MiXCR, applied by TCRdb to the 5' RACE reads, yields one record per CDR3 protein. Here the sample spans around 340,000 distinct CDR3 sequences, approximately 15% being singletons. Whole-study findings and limits: The study looked at matched synovial fluid samples from ankylosing spondylitis patients. Disease-linked clones were reported to be significantly enriched there. Within ankylosing spondylitis blood, a TCR beta motif made up of roughly eight highly homologous variants appeared to be characteristic.

The chain uses TRBV20-1 and TRBJ2-5; D remains ambiguous. Sequencing input: blood, either unsorted or a sorted T cell fraction (not recorded which). The TCR comes from a male donor with ankylosing spondylitis or in good health (not recorded which). The CDR3 DNA reads as TGCAGTGTCATAGAGAGCCTCCAAGAGACCCAGTACTTC. As protein: CSVIESLQETQYF.